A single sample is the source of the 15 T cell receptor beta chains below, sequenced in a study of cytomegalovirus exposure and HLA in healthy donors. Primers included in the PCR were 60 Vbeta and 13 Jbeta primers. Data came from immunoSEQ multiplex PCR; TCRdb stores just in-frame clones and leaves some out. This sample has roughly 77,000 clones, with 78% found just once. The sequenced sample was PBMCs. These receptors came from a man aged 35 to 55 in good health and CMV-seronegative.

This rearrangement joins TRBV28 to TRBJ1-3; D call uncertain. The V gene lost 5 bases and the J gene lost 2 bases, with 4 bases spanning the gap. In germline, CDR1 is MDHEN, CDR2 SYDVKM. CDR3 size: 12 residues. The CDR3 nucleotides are TGTGCCAGCAGTCTAACTGGAAACACCATATATTTT. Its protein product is CASSLTGNTIYF.

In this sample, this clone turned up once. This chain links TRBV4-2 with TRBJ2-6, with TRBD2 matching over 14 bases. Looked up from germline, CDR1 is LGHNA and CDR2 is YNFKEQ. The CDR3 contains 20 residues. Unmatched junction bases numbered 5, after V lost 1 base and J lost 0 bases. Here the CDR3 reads CASSQAGLAGVVSGANVLTF. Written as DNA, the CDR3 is TGTGCCAGCAGCCAAGCGGGACTAGCGGGAGTAGTCTCTGGGGCCAACGTCCTGACTTTC.

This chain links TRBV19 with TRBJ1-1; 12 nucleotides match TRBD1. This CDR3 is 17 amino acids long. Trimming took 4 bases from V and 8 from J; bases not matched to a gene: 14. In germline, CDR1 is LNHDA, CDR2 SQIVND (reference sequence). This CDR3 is CASSSRDRGRAVVEAFF. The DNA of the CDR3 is TGTGCCAGTAGTAGTCGGGACAGGGGGCGGGCAGTGGTAGAAGCTTTCTTT.

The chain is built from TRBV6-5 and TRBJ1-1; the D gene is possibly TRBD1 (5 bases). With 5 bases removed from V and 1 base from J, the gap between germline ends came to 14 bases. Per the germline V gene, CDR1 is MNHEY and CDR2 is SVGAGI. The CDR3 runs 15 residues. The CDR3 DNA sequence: TGTGCCAGCAGTAGGGGCACCGAACCGAACACTGAAGCTTTCTTT. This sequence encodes CASSRGTEPNTEAFF.

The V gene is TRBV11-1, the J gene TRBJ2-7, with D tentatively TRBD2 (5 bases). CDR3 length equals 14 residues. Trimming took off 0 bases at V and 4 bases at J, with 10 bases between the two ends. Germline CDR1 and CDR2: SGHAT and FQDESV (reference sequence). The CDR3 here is CASSLAGIGYEQYF. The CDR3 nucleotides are TGTGCCAGCAGCTTAGCCGGGATCGGATACGAGCAGTACTTC.

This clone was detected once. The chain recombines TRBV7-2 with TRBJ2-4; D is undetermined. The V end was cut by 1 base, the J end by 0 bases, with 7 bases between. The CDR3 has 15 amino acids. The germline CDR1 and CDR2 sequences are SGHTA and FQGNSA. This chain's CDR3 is CASSLGAVAKNIQYF. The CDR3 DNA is TGTGCCAGCAGCTTAGGGGCAGTAGCCAAAAACATTCAGTACTTC.

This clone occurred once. The CDR3 DNA reads as TGTGCCAGCAGTCATCTGAACACTGAAGCTTTCTTT. As protein: CASSHLNTEAFF. The chain uses TRBV6-5 and TRBJ1-1, with no clear D. Per the germline V gene, CDR1 is MNHEY and CDR2 is SVGAGI. The CDR3 runs to 12 residues. The V end was cut by 5 bases, the J end by 0 bases, with 4 bases between.

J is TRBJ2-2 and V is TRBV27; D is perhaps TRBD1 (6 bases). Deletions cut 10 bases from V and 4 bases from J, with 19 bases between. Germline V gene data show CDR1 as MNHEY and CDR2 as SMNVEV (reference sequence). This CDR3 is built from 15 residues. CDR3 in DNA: TGTGCCACCCGGGATCCGGCAGGGGTCACCGGGGAGCTGTTTTTT. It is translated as CATRDPAGVTGELFF.

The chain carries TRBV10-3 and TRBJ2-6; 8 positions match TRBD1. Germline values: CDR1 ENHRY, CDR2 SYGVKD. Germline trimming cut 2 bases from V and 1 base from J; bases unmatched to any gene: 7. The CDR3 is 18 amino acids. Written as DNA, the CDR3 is TGTGCCATCAGTGAGCCGGACAGGGCCCCGTCTGGGGCCAACGTCCTGACTTTC. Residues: CAISEPDRAPSGANVLTF.

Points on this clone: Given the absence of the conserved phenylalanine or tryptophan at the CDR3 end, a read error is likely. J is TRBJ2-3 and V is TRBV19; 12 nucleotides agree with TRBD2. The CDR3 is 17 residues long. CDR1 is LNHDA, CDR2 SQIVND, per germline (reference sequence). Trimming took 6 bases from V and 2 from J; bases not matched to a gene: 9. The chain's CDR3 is CASSLGLAGSSTDTQYV. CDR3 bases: TGTGCCAGTAGCCTTGGACTAGCGGGAAGCTCCACAGATACGCAGTATGTT.

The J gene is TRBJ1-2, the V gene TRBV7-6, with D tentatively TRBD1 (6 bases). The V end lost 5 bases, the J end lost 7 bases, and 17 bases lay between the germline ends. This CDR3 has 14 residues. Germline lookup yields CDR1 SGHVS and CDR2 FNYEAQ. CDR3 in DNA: TGTGCCAGCAGCCGCACCGGGGGGGCAGGTGGCTACACCTTC. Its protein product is CASSRTGGAGGYTF.

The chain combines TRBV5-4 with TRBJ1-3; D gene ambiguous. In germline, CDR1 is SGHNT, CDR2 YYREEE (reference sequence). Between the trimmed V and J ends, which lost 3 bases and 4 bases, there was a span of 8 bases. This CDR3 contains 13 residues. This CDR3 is CASSSRAGNTIYF. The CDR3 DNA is TGTGCCAGCAGCTCCCGCGCGGGAAACACCATATATTTT.

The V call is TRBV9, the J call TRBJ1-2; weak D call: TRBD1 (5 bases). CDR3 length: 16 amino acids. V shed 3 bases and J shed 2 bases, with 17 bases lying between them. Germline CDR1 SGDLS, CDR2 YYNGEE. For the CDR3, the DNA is TGTGCCAGCAGCGGGGGGGGAGACAGTCCGAACTATGGCTACACCTTC. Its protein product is CASSGGGDSPNYGYTF. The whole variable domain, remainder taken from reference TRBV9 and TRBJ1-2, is DSGVTQTPKHLITATGQRVTLRCSPRSGDLSVYWYQQSLDQGLQFLIQYYNGEERAKGNILERFSAQQFPDLHSELNLSSLELGDSALYFCASSGGGDSPNYGYTFGSGTRLTVV.

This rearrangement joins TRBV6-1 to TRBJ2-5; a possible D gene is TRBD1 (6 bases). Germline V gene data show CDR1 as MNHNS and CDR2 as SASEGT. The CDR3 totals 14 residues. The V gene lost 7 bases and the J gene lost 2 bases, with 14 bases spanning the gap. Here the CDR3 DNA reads TGTGCCAGCACCAGGACAGCGACGCAAGAGACCCAGTACTTC. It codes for CASTRTATQETQYF.

CDR3 DNA: TGCGCCAGCAGCGAAGTAGACAGGAGCTCCTACAATGAGCAGTTCTTC. Protein product: CASSEVDRSSYNEQFF. The chain couples TRBV5-1 to TRBJ2-1; D is possibly TRBD1 (6 bases). The ends were cut back, 4 bases at V and 0 bases at J, with 14 bases in the middle. The CDR3 extends over 16 amino acids. Germline V gives CDR1 SGHRS, CDR2 YFSETQ.